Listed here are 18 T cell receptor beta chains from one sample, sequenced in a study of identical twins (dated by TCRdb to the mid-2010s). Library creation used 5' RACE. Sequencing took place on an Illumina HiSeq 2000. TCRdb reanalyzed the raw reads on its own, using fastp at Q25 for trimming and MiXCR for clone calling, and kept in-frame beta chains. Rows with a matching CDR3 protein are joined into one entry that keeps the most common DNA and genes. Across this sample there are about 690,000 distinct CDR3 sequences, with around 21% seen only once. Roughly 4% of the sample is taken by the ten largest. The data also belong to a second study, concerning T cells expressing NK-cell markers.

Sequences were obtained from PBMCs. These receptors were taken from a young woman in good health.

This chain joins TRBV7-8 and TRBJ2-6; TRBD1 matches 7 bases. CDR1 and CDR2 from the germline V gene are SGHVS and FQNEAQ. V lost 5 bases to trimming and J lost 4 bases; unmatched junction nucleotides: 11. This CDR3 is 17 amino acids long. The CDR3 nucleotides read TGTGCCAGCAGCACGGGACAGCCATCTGGGGGGGCCAACGTCCTGACTTTC. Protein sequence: CASSTGQPSGGANVLTF.

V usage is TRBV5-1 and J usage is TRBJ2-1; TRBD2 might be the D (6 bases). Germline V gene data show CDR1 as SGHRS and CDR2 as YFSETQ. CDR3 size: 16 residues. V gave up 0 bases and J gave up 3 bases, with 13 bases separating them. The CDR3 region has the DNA TGCGCCAGCAGCTTGGCCGTCGGGGGAGGCTACAATGAGCAGTTCTTC. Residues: CASSLAVGGGYNEQFF.

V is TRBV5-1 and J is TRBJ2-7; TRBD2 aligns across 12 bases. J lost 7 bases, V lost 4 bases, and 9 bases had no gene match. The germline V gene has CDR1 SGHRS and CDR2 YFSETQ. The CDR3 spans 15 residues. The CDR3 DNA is TGCGCCAGCAGCCCGTCTAGCGGGGGGGCTCGGGAGCAGTACTTC. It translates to CASSPSSGGAREQYF.

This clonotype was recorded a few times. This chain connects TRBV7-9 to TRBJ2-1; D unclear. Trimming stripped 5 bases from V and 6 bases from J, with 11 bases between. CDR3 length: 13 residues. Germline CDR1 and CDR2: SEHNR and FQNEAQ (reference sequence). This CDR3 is CASSPVVGNEQFF. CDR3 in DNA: TGTGCCAGCAGCCCCGTGGTAGGCAATGAGCAGTTCTTC.

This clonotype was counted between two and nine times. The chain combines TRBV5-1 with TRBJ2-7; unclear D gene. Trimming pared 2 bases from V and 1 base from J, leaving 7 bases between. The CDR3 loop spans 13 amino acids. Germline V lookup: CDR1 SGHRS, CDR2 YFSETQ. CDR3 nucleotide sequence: TGCGCCAGCAGCTTCGACGGTTCCTACGAGCAGTACTTC. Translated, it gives CASSFDGSYEQYF.

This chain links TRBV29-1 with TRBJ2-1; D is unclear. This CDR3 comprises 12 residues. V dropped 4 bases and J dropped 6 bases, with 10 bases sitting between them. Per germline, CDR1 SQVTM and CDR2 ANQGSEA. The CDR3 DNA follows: TGCAGCGTTGCACGGAGCAGCAATGAGCAGTTCTTC. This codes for CSVARSSNEQFF.

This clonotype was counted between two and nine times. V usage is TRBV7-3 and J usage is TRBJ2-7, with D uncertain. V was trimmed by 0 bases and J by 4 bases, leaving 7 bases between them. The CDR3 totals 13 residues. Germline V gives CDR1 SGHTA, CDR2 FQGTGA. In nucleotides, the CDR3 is TGTGCCAGCAGCTTAACTGGACGATACGAGCAGTACTTC. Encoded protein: CASSLTGRYEQYF.

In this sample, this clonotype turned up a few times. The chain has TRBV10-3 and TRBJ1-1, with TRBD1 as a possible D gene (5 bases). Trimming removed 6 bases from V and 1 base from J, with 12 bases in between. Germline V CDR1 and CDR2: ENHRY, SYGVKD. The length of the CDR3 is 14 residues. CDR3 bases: TGTGCCATCAGAGACCTCAGGGAGAACACTGAAGCTTTCTTT. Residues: CAIRDLRENTEAFF.

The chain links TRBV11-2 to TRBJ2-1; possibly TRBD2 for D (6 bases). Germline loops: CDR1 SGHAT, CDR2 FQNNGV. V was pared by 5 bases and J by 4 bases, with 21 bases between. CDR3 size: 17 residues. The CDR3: CASSKSPAGVKYNEQFF. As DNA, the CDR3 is TGTGCCAGCAGCAAAAGCCCAGCGGGTGTCAAATACAATGAGCAGTTCTTC.

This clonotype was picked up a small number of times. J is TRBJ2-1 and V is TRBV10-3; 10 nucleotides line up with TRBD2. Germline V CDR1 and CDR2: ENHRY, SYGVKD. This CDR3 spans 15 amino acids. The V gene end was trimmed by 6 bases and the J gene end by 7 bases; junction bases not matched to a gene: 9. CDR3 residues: CAIRASSGSLNEQFF. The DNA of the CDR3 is TGTGCCATCAGAGCGTCTAGCGGGAGTCTAAATGAGCAGTTCTTC.

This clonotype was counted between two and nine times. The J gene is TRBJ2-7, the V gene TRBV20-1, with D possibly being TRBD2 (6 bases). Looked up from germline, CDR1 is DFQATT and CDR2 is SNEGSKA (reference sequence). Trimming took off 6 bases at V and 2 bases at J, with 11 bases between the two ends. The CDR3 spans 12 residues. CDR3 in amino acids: CSALRGAYEQYF. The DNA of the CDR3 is TGCAGTGCCTTGCGCGGGGCCTACGAGCAGTACTTC.

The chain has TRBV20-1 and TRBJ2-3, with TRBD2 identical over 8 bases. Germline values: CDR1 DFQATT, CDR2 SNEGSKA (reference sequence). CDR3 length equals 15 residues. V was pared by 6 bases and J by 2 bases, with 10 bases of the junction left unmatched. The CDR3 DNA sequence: TGCAGTGCCAATGGATTAGCGGGGTACACAGATACGCAGTATTTT. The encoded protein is CSANGLAGYTDTQYF.

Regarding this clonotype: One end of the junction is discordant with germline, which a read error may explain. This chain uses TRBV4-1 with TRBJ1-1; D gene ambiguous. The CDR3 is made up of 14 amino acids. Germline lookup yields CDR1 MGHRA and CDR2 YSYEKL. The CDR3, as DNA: TGCGCCAGCGGCCTAGAGAGGGAGCACACTGAAGCTTTTTTT. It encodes CASGLEREHTEAFF.

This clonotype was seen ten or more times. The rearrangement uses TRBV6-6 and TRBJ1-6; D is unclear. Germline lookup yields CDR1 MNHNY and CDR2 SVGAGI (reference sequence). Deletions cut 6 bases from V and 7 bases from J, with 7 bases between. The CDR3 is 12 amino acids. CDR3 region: CASRGENSPLHF. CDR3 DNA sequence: TGTGCCAGCAGGGGCGAGAATTCACCCCTCCACTTT.

CDR3: CASSLVDYTGPSLNEQFF. The CDR3 coding sequence is TGTGCCAGCAGTTTAGTCGATTATACGGGACCTAGCTTGAATGAGCAGTTCTTC. This chain links TRBV12-3 or TRBV12-4 with TRBJ2-1; TRBD1 or TRBD2 may be the D gene (5 bases each). V was clipped by 1 base and J by 7 bases, with 23 bases between them. This CDR3 is 18 amino acids long.

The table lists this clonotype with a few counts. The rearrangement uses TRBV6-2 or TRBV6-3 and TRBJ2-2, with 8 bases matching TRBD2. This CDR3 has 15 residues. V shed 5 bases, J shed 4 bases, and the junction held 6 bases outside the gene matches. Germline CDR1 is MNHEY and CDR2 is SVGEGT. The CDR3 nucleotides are TGTGCCAGCAGTGACCTAGCGGGTGGCACCGGGGAGCTGTTTTTT. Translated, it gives CASSDLAGGTGELFF.

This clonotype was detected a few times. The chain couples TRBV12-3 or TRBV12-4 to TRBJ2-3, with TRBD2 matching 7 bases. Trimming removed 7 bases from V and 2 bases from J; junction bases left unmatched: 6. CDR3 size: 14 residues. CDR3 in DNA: TGTGCCAGCAACCAGCGGGAACCCACAGATACGCAGTATTTT. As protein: CASNQREPTDTQYF.

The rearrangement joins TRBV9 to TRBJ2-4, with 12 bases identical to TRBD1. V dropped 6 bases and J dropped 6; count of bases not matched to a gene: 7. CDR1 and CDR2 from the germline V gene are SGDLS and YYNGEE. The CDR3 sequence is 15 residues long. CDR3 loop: CASTPGQGAGNIQYF. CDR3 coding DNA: TGTGCCAGCACCCCGGGACAGGGGGCGGGAAACATTCAGTACTTC.